These 13 T cell receptor beta chains came from one sample sequenced in a study of spatial heterogeneity in lung cancer. Time point defined: blood at routine non-recurrence follow-up after resection. Material for sequencing was whole RNA from tumor, nontumor lung or frozen PBMC, left unsorted. MiXCR, run by TCRdb on the 5' RACE reads, gives a single entry per CDR3 protein. This sample has approximately 50,000 distinct CDR3 sequences, with roughly 7.4% found just once. The sample here was PBMCs, taken at follow-up. The receptors originated from a female donor with early-stage non-small cell lung cancer.

This clonotype has at least ten counts. The V and J genes are TRBV10-3 and TRBJ2-5; TRBD2 agrees at 7 bases. Per germline, CDR1 ENHRY and CDR2 SYGVKD. Germline trimming cut 8 bases from V and 5 bases from J; bases unmatched to any gene: 5. The CDR3 sequence is 12 residues long. CDR3 amino acids: CAIGGGWETQYF. Written as DNA, the CDR3 is TGTGCCATCGGCGGGGGATGGGAGACCCAGTACTTC.

This clonotype turned up a few times. This chain joins TRBV5-1 and TRBJ1-6; D is ambiguous. Trimming took off 4 bases at V and 5 bases at J, with 10 bases between the two ends. Germline lookup yields CDR1 SGHRS and CDR2 YFSETQ. The CDR3 loop spans 14 amino acids. The CDR3 here is CASSTVANNSPLHF. Written as DNA, the CDR3 is TGCGCCAGCAGCACGGTCGCCAATAATTCACCCCTCCACTTT.

The table lists this clonotype with a few counts. V gene TRBV28 combines with J gene TRBJ1-2, with D possibly being TRBD1 (5 bases). The CDR3 loop spans 13 amino acids. Trimming removed 2 bases at V and 8 bases at J, with 12 bases between. CDR1 MDHEN and CDR2 SYDVKM come from the germline V gene. The CDR3: CASSLIGAGGYTF. In DNA form, the CDR3 reads TGTGCCAGCAGTTTAATAGGGGCTGGCGGCTACACCTTC.

The sample holds many counts of this clonotype. The V gene is TRBV7-9, the J gene TRBJ2-3, with D unclear. This CDR3 is 13 amino acids long. CDR1 SEHNR and CDR2 FQNEAQ come from the germline V gene (reference sequence). Trimming removed 5 bases from V and 2 bases from J, with 8 bases in between. The CDR3 DNA reads TGTGCCAGCAGCCGCTTCATCACAGATACGCAGTATTTT. Encoded protein: CASSRFITDTQYF. The full variable domain, its missing parts supplied by reference TRBV7-9 and TRBJ2-3, is DTGVSQNPRHKITKRGQNVTFRCDPISEHNRLYWYRQTLGQGPEFLTYFQNEAQLEKSRLLSDRFSAERPKGSFSTLEIQRTEQGDSAMYLCASSRFITDTQYFGPGTRLTVL.

This clonotype has more than one count but fewer than ten. The chain combines TRBV7-9 with TRBJ1-1; TRBD1 is a possible D gene (5 bases). CDR1 and CDR2 from the germline V gene are SEHNR and FQNEAQ (reference sequence). The germline V and J ends were trimmed by 6 bases and 0 bases, with 11 bases remaining between them. This CDR3 has 14 residues. Here the CDR3 DNA reads TGTGCCAGCAGAACCGGGACCGTGAACACTGAAGCTTTCTTT. The encoded protein is CASRTGTVNTEAFF.

This clonotype was seen at least ten times. The V and J genes are TRBV4-3 and TRBJ1-1, with 8 bases identical to TRBD1. The germline gives CDR1 LGHNA, CDR2 YSLEER. Trimming removed 4 bases from V and 4 bases from J; junction bases left unmatched: 2. The CDR3 is 13 amino acids. The CDR3 here is CASSPDRGTEAFF. CDR3 nucleotides: TGCGCCAGCAGCCCAGACAGGGGCACTGAAGCTTTCTTT.

The rearrangement links TRBV6-6 to TRBJ1-1; possible D gene TRBD1, 6 bases. V lost 2 bases and J lost 0, with 10 bases in between. The CDR3 runs to 15 residues. Germline CDR1 is MNHNY and CDR2 is SVGAGI (reference sequence). This CDR3 reads CASSYGGAMNTEAFF. As DNA, the CDR3 is TGTGCCAGCAGTTACGGGGGGGCCATGAACACTGAAGCTTTCTTT.

At least ten counts were recorded for this clonotype. The chain is built from TRBV29-1 and TRBJ1-5; D ambiguous. Trimming left V 3 bases short and J 0 bases short, with 9 bases between. This CDR3 spans 14 amino acids. Germline CDR1 is SQVTM and CDR2 is ANQGSEA. CDR3 nucleotides: TGCAGCGTTGAGAGGCAAAATAGCAATCAGCCCCAGCATTTT. Its translation is CSVERQNSNQPQHF.

The sample holds many counts of this clonotype. The rearrangement uses TRBV5-1 and TRBJ2-1; TRBD1 agrees at 9 bases. The length of the CDR3 is 15 residues. Germline lookup yields CDR1 SGHRS and CDR2 YFSETQ. The ends lost 3 bases at V and 4 bases at J; junction bases unmatched: 5. This CDR3 is CASSSSGQGYNEQFF. Here the CDR3 DNA reads TGCGCCAGCAGCTCCTCGGGACAGGGTTACAATGAGCAGTTCTTC. Based on the CDR3 plus reference TRBV5-1 and TRBJ2-1, the full variable domain is KAGVTQTPRYLIKTRGQQVTLSCSPISGHRSVSWYQQTPGQGLQFLFEYFSETQRNKGNFPGRFSGRQFSNSRSEMNVSTLELGDSALYLCASSSSGQGYNEQFFGPGTRLTVL.

This clonotype was observed at least ten times. The V call is TRBV3-1, the J call TRBJ2-3, with no clear D. The CDR3 runs to 12 residues. Germline V gene sequence: CDR1 LGHDT, CDR2 YNNKEL (reference sequence). The V and J ends lost 3 bases and 5 bases respectively, with 6 bases between them. CDR3 in DNA: TGTGCCAGCAGCCAGAGAGTAGATACGCAGTATTTT. Protein sequence: CASSQRVDTQYF.

This clonotype was seen repeatedly, ten times or more. The chain recombines TRBV10-1 with TRBJ2-2; TRBD2 matches at 7 bases. The CDR3 is 14 amino acids. Per germline, CDR1 WNHNN and CDR2 SYGVQD (reference sequence). Unmatched junction bases numbered 8, after V lost 8 bases and J lost 5 bases. In DNA form, the CDR3 reads TGCGCCAGCTCCGGGGGGTACGGGACCGGGGAGCTGTTTTTT. This sequence encodes CASSGGYGTGELFF.

In this sample, this clonotype turned up many times. The chain carries TRBV7-9 and TRBJ1-2; possible D gene TRBD1, 5 bases. Trimming shortened V by 5 bases and J by 6 bases, and 16 bases separated the two germline ends. This CDR3 is built from 14 residues. Germline CDR1 SEHNR, CDR2 FQNEAQ (reference sequence). The CDR3 loop is CASSPPGTGHGYTF. DNA for the CDR3: TGTGCCAGCAGCCCACCCGGTACAGGCCATGGCTACACCTTC.

This clonotype was seen only a few times. The chain has TRBV5-1 and TRBJ1-4; unclear D gene. CDR3 length: 14 amino acids. Germline values: CDR1 SGHRS, CDR2 YFSETQ. Trimming took 4 bases from V and 0 from J, leaving 7 bases between them. CDR3 protein: CASSPLATNEKLFF. The CDR3 bases are TGCGCCAGCAGCCCCCTAGCAACTAATGAAAAACTGTTTTTT.